The text below deals with one T cell receptor (beta chain). The antigen is undetermined. The V gene end was trimmed by 2 bases and the J gene end by 1 base; junction bases not matched to a gene: 6. Looked up from germline, CDR1 is MDHEN and CDR2 is SYDVKM. The CDR3 is 17 residues long. Assay: immunoSEQ multiplex PCR; the TCRdb copy retains only in-frame clones and omits some. The repertoire includes approximately 58,000 clones, approximately 83% of them detected once, and roughly 18% sits in the top ten. The entry originates in a study of identifying expanded T cells in peripheral blood. General observations from the study: Differentially abundant clones: about 1.2 between replicates, 16.4 at roughly 2 weeks, more than 18 at four.

The sequenced sample was blood. V usage is TRBV28 and J usage is TRBJ1-2; TRBD1 matches 11 bases. The sequence came from a person aged 18 to 75 in good health. The CDR3 DNA is TGTGCCAGCAGTTTAGCCGGGACAGGGGGACTTAACTATGGCTACACCTTC. It codes for CASSLAGTGGLNYGYTF.